This TCR beta chain was observed in a study of regulatory T cells in long-lasting Graves disease. General study findings and limits: A limited number of samples was an acknowledged limitation. Persistent disease preferred TRBV28, TRBJ1-2 and TRBJ2-5. Between persistent patients, 2,500 to 3,500 public clonotypes were shared, exceeding the approximately 940 shared between new patients.

This clonotype was seen ten or more times. What it binds is unknown. This CDR3 comprises 12 residues. CDR1 and CDR2 from the germline V gene are DFQATT and SNEGSKA (reference sequence). V dropped 1 base and J dropped 3 bases, with 7 bases sitting between them. Arm-PCR of CDR3 regions and iRepertoire HTBI primers were used to build TCR beta libraries. MiXCR, applied by TCRdb to the multiplex PCR reads, yields one record per CDR3 protein. The data show about 430,000 distinct CDR3 sequences, roughly a fifth seen once. The time point is: persistent/refractory GD, antithyroid drugs over 5 years with positive TRAb. PBMC RNA was the source of the TCR library. American Thyroid Association guidelines served as the basis for diagnosing Graves' disease.

This sequence was found in a female donor with Graves disease. V is TRBV20-1 and J is TRBJ2-7; D call uncertain. The source was peripheral blood mononuclear cells (PBMCs), collected when the disease was refractory, from a patient treated with antithyroid drugs. CDR3 sequence reads: CSARGTSYEQYF. The CDR3 bases are TGCAGTGCTAGAGGGACCAGCTACGAGCAGTACTTC.